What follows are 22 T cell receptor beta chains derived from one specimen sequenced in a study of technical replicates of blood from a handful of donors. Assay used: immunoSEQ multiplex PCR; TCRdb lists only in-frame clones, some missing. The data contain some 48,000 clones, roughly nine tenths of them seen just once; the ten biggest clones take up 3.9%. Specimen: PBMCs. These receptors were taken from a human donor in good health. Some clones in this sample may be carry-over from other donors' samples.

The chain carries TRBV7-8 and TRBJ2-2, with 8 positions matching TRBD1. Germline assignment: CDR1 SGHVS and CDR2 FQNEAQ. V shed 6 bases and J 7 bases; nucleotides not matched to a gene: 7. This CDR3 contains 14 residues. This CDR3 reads CASRDRGVYGELFF. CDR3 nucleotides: TGTGCCAGCAGAGACAGGGGAGTGTACGGGGAGCTGTTTTTT.

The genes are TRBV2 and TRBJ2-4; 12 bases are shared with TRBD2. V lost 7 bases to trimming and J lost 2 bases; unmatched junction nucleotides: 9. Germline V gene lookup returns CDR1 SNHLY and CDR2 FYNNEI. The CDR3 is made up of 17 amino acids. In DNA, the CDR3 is TGTGCCAGCAAGGCTAGCGGGAGGGTCTCTCCCAAAAACATTCAGTACTTC. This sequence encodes CASKASGRVSPKNIQYF.

The CDR3 loop reads CATSRDLFKRPFEGRSDGYTF. The CDR3 DNA reads as TGTGCCACCAGCAGAGATTTATTCAAAAGACCCTTCGAGGGCCGGTCGGATGGCTACACCTTC. The chain joins TRBV15 to TRBJ1-2; unclear D gene. V dropped 0 bases and J dropped 6 bases, with 32 bases sitting between them. CDR1 LNHNV and CDR2 YYDKDF come from the germline V gene (reference sequence). The CDR3 spans 21 residues.

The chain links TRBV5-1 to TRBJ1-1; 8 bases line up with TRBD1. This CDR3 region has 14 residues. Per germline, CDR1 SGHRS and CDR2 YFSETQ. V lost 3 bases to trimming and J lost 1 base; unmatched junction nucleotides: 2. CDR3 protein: CASSSTGGNTEAFF. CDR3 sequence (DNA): TGCGCCAGCAGCTCTACAGGGGGGAACACTGAAGCTTTCTTT.

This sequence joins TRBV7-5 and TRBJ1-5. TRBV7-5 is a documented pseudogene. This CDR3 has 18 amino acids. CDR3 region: CVRSDPSGSIWGNQPQHF. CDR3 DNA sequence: TGTGTCAGAAGCGACCCTTCGGGTTCGATTTGGGGCAATCAGCCCCAGCATTTT.

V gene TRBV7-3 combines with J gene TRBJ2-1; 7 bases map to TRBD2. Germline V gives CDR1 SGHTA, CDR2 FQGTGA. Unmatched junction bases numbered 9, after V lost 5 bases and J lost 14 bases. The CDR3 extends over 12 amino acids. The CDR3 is CASSQPGGPEFF. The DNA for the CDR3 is TGTGCCAGCAGCCAACCGGGAGGCCCCGAGTTCTTC.

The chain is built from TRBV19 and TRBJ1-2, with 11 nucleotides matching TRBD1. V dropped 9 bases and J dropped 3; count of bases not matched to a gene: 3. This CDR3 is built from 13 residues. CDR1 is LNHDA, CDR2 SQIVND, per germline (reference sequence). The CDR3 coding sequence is TGTGCCAGCGGGGACAGGGGGGACTATGGCTACACCTTC. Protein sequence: CASGDRGDYGYTF.

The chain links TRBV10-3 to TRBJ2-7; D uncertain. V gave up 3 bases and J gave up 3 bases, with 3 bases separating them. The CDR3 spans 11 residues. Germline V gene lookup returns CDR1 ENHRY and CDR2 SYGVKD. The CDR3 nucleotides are TGTGCCATCAGTGATCTCTACGAGCAGTACTTC. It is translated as CAISDLYEQYF.

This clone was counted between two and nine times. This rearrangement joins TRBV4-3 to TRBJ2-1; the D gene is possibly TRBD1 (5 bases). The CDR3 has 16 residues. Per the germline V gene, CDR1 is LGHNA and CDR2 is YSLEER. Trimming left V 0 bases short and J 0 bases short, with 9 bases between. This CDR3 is CASSQDRGFSYNEQFF. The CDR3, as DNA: TGCGCCAGCAGCCAAGATAGGGGTTTCTCCTACAATGAGCAGTTCTTC.

The CDR3 DNA reads as TGTGCCAGCAGTCCCCGGACAGGGAGGGAGCAGTACTTC. Its protein is CASSPRTGREQYF. The rearrangement joins TRBV6-5 to TRBJ2-7; 8 bases are a match to TRBD1. Germline V lookup: CDR1 MNHEY, CDR2 SVGAGI. This CDR3 has 13 amino acids. V shed 5 bases and J 7 bases; nucleotides not matched to a gene: 7.

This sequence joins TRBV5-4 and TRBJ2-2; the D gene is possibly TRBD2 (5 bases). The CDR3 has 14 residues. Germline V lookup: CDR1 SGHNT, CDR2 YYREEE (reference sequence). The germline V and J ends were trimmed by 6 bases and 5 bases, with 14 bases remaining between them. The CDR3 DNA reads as TGTGCCAGCACCGAGGGCCAGGAGACCGGGGAGCTGTTTTTT. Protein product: CASTEGQETGELFF.

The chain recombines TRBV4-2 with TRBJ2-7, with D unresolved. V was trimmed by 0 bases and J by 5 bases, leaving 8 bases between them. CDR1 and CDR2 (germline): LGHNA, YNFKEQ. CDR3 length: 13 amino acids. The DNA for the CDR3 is TGTGCCAGCAGCCAAGATTTCCCAAACGAGCAGTACTTC. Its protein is CASSQDFPNEQYF.

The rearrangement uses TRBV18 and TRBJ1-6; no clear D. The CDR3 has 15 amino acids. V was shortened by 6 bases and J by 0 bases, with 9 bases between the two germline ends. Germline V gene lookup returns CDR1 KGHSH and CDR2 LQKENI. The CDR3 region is CASSPPSSYNSPLHF. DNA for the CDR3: TGTGCCAGCTCCCCGCCGAGCTCCTATAATTCACCCCTCCACTTT. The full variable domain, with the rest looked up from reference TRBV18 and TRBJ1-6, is NAGVMQNPRHLVRRRGQEARLRCSPMKGHSHVYWYRQLPEEGLKFMVYLQKENIIDESGMPKERFSAEFPKEGPSILRIQQVVRGDSAAYFCASSPPSSYNSPLHFGNGTRLTVT.

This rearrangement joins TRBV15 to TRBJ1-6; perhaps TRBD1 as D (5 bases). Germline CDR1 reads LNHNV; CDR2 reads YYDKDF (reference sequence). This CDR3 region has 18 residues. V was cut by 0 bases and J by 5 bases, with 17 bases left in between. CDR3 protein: CATSRDRRAGRDNSPLHF. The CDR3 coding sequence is TGTGCCACCAGCAGAGATAGGAGGGCAGGGCGGGATAATTCACCCCTCCACTTT.

The CDR3 nucleotides read TGTGCCAGCAGCCAGTTAGCGGGAGGGTACACAGATACGCAGTATTTT. Translating it yields CASSQLAGGYTDTQYF. The chain links TRBV11-2 to TRBJ2-3; 11 bases line up with TRBD2. Germline loops: CDR1 SGHAT, CDR2 FQNNGV. The CDR3 is 16 amino acids. J was trimmed by 2 bases and V by 5 bases; bases with no gene match: 6.

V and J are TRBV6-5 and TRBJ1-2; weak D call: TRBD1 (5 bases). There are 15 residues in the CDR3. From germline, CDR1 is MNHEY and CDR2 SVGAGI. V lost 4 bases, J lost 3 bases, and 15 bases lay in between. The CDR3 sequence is CASSSGLAGDYGYTF. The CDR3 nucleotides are TGTGCCAGCAGTTCTGGCCTGGCGGGGGACTATGGCTACACCTTC.

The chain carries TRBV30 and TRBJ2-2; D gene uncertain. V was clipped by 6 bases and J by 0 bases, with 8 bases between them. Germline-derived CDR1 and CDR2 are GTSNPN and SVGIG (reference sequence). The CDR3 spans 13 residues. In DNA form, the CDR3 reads TGTGCCTGCTCGAGAACGAACACCGGGGAGCTGTTTTTT. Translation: CACSRTNTGELFF.

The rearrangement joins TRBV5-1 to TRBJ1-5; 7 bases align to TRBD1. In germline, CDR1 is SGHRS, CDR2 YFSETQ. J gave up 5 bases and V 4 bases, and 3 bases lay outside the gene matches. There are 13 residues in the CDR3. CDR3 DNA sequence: TGCGCCAGCAGCGAACAGGGGTATCAGCCCCAGCATTTT. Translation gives CASSEQGYQPQHF.

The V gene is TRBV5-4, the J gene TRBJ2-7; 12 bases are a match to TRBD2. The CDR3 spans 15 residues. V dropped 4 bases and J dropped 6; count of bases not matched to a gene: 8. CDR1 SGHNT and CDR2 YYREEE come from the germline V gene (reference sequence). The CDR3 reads CASSATSGRTGEQYF. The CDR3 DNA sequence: TGTGCCAGCAGCGCAACTAGCGGGAGGACAGGCGAGCAGTACTTC.

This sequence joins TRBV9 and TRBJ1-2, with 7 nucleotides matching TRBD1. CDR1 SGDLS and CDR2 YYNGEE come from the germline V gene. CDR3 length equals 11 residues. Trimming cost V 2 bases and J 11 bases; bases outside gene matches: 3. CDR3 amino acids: CASSVGTVYTF. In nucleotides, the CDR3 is TGTGCCAGCAGCGTCGGGACAGTGTACACCTTC.

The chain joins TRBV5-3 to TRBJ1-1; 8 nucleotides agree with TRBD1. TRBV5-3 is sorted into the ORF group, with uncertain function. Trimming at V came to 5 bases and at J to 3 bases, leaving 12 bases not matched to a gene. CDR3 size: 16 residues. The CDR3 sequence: CARRLKTTQGDTEAFF. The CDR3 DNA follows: TGTGCCAGAAGGCTCAAAACTACACAGGGGGACACTGAAGCTTTCTTT.

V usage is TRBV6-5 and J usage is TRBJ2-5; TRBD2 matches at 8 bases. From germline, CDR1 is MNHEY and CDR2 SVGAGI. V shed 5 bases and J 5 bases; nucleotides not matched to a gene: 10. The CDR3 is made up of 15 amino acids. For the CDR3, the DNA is TGTGCCAGCAGTACCTCGGGGGGGCCCGGGGAGACCCAGTACTTC. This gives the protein CASSTSGGPGETQYF.